This T cell receptor beta chain was captured in a study of OX40 agonist ivuxolimab in advanced cancers. Study-level background: As their treatment, patients were administered ivuxolimab, an agonistic anti-OX40 (CD134) antibody. Findings and caveats of the study: Fewer expanded clones were found on average in CD4+ than in CD8+ T cells. Partly responding patients at 0.1-3.0 mg/kg showed some of the smallest clonal expansion.

Details on this clone: Its target is not known.

Clones were read by immunoSEQ multiplex PCR, and TCRdb kept only the in-frame ones, dropping some. The sample includes 77,000 or so clones, roughly 90% of them seen just once. The CDR3 is made up of 15 amino acids. Deletions cut 1 base from V and 5 bases from J, with 13 bases between. CDR1 and CDR2 from the germline V gene are MGHRA and YSYEKL. The TCR comes from an adult with an advanced solid tumor such as melanoma, head and neck, liver or kidney cancer. The chain links TRBV4-1 to TRBJ2-3; D unclear. The specimen comprised CD4+ or CD8+ T cells sorted from blood, sampled in a trial of the OX40 agonist ivuxolimab. CDR3 coding DNA: TGCGCCAGCAGCCAAGGCCCTAGTGTAGTAGATACGCAGTATTTT. This codes for CASSQGPSVVDTQYF.